Below, 15 T cell receptor beta chains from the same sample are listed, as sequenced in a study of PD-1 blockade in classical Hodgkin lymphoma (dated by TCRdb to 2018 to 2021). The time point tag for this specimen amounts to: cycle 4 day 1 (C4D1), after 6 weeks of nivolumab. All trial patients had relapsed after autologous stem cell transplantation, with cohorts A, B and C differing in prior brentuximab vedotin exposure. Library prep was done by the immunoSEQ multiplex PCR assay. The clones in this table, taken by TCRdb from immuneACCESS, are in-frame only. Not every clone is retained; where verified, under half of the shortfall comes from an unresolved V gene, and the cause of the rest is unknown. The sample yields tens of thousands of clones; about 85% were counted once. The ten top clones hold about 8% of the sample. Sequences were derived from peripheral blood mononuclear cells (PBMCs), sampled before the fourth cycle of nivolumab. The receptors here all came from a human donor with classical Hodgkin lymphoma.

This clone was picked up one time. This chain joins TRBV19 and TRBJ2-5; 7 bases map to TRBD1. Unmatched junction bases numbered 6, after V lost 4 bases and J lost 1 base. This CDR3 has 15 amino acids. The germline gives CDR1 LNHDA, CDR2 SQIVND (reference sequence). The CDR3 loop reads CASSNQGVPQETQYF. The DNA of the CDR3 is TGTGCCAGTAGTAATCAGGGGGTTCCCCAAGAGACCCAGTACTTC.

The CDR3 here is CASSSTRGKETQYF. The CDR3 nucleotides read TGCGCCAGCAGCTCAACTAGGGGGAAAGAGACCCAGTACTTC. The chain joins TRBV5-1 to TRBJ2-5; possibly TRBD1 for D (6 bases). This CDR3 is built from 14 residues. Germline CDR1 SGHRS, CDR2 YFSETQ. The V end was cut by 3 bases, the J end by 3 bases, with 12 bases between.

On this clone itself: At the DNA level, this CDR3 is encoded by other sequences in the same sample as well. The chain couples TRBV7-8 to TRBJ1-1, with D hard to call. Germline CDR1 SGHVS, CDR2 FQNEAQ. The V end lost 1 base, the J end lost 1 base, and 7 bases lay between the germline ends. The length of the CDR3 is 14 residues. CDR3 DNA sequence: TGTGCCAGCAGCTTAGTCGCGGGGAACACTGAAGCTTTCTTT. Translation: CASSLVAGNTEAFF.

In DNA, the CDR3 is TGTGCCAGCAGCTTGGCCTGGGAGAATGAAAAACTGTTTTTT. Encoded protein: CASSLAWENEKLFF. This chain joins TRBV5-6 and TRBJ1-4; D not certain. Germline V gene sequence: CDR1 SGHDT, CDR2 YYEEEE. Trimming pared 0 bases from V and 5 bases from J, leaving 8 bases between. This CDR3 is 14 amino acids long.

The chain recombines TRBV10-3 with TRBJ2-7; weak D call: TRBD2 (6 bases). Germline CDR1 and CDR2: ENHRY and SYGVKD. This CDR3 has 13 residues. V was clipped by 6 bases and J by 2 bases, with 11 bases between them. The CDR3 region is CAIRGGLAYEQYF. CDR3 nucleotides: TGTGCCATCAGGGGGGGACTGGCCTACGAGCAGTACTTC.

The chain is built from TRBV27 and TRBJ2-3, with 8 bases fitting TRBD2. Trimming took 2 bases from V and 1 from J; bases not matched to a gene: 2. Looked up from germline, CDR1 is MNHEY and CDR2 is SMNVEV (reference sequence). The CDR3 consists of 15 residues. CDR3 bases: TGTGCCAGCAGTTTAACGGGACTAGGCACAGATACGCAGTATTTT. Its translation is CASSLTGLGTDTQYF.

This sequence joins TRBV9 and TRBJ2-1, with D tentatively TRBD1 (6 bases). V was pared by 0 bases and J by 2 bases, with 6 bases between. The CDR3 contains 14 residues. Germline CDR1 and CDR2: SGDLS and YYNGEE. The CDR3, as DNA: TGTGCCAGCAGCGTAGACAGGGCCTACAATGAGCAGTTCTTC. As protein: CASSVDRAYNEQFF.

The chain is built from TRBV7-9 and TRBJ1-1; D is ambiguous. The CDR3 is 12 amino acids. V lost 1 base and J 11 bases, leaving 11 bases between the germline ends. Germline V gene lookup returns CDR1 SEHNR and CDR2 FQNEAQ (reference sequence). DNA for the CDR3: TGTGCCAGCAGCTTAGTGACCGGGTGGGCTTTCTTT. It is translated as CASSLVTGWAFF.

This chain uses TRBV5-1 with TRBJ1-4; D unclear. Germline values: CDR1 SGHRS, CDR2 YFSETQ. Trimming shortened V by 2 bases and J by 2 bases, and 4 bases separated the two germline ends. The CDR3 is 13 amino acids. The CDR3 protein is CASSFRTNEKLFF. Here the CDR3 DNA reads TGCGCCAGCAGCTTTCGGACTAATGAAAAACTGTTTTTT.

The chain joins TRBV6-1 to TRBJ2-1; 13 bases line up with TRBD2. J gave up 6 bases and V 4 bases, and 3 bases lay outside the gene matches. This CDR3 region has 15 residues. Germline V gives CDR1 MNHNS, CDR2 SASEGT. As DNA, the CDR3 is TGTGCCAGCAGTGTAGGGACTAGCGGGGTCAATGAGCAGTTCTTC. It encodes CASSVGTSGVNEQFF.

V is TRBV5-1 and J is TRBJ2-2; no clear D. The germline V and J ends were trimmed by 4 bases and 6 bases, with 10 bases remaining between them. Germline V gene data show CDR1 as SGHRS and CDR2 as YFSETQ. CDR3 size: 13 residues. The CDR3 loop reads CASSPETSGELFF. Here the CDR3 DNA reads TGCGCCAGCAGCCCCGAAACATCCGGGGAGCTGTTTTTT.

The V call is TRBV9, the J call TRBJ1-6, with D possibly TRBD1 on 6 matching bases. This CDR3 comprises 17 residues. V lost 0 bases to trimming and J lost 6 bases, with 16 bases between them. Germline loops: CDR1 SGDLS, CDR2 YYNGEE. This CDR3 is CASSVGPGGSGNSPLHF. CDR3 DNA: TGTGCCAGCAGCGTAGGGCCCGGGGGCAGCGGTAATTCACCCCTCCACTTT.

The V call is TRBV7-8, the J call TRBJ2-7, with 7 bases fitting TRBD1. The length of the CDR3 is 14 residues. With 3 bases clipped from V and 2 bases from J, the junction kept 4 bases outside the gene matches. Per the germline V gene, CDR1 is SGHVS and CDR2 is FQNEAQ. The CDR3 DNA follows: TGTGCCAGCAGCTTGGAGGACAGGACCTACGAGCAGTACTTC. Protein product: CASSLEDRTYEQYF.

The chain has TRBV9 and TRBJ1-3, with D perhaps TRBD1 (5 bases). CDR1 is SGDLS and CDR2 is YYNGEE in the germline V gene. The CDR3 is 18 residues long. V lost 0 bases, J lost 4 bases, and 20 bases lay in between. As DNA, the CDR3 is TGTGCCAGCAGCGTAGACCCTACTCAGGGTCTTAGAGGAAACACCATATATTTT. It is translated as CASSVDPTQGLRGNTIYF.

The gene calls are TRBV2 and TRBJ1-5; D not resolved. The V gene lost 4 bases and the J gene lost 0 bases, with 16 bases spanning the gap. The germline gives CDR1 SNHLY, CDR2 FYNNEI. The CDR3 runs to 17 residues. For the CDR3, the DNA is TGTGCCAGCAGTGGTTCGCCGAGCGGGTTTAGCAATCAGCCCCAGCATTTT. It codes for CASSGSPSGFSNQPQHF.